The entry below gives a single T cell receptor (beta chain) sequence along with its context. The target antigen is unknown. The data were produced by immunoSEQ multiplex PCR, yet TCRdb's version contains in-frame clones alone and is incomplete. The top ten hold 4% to 4.5% of the sample, which has 150,000 to 200,000 clones, approximately 87% seen once. The source of the sample is a study of T cell responses to AZD1222 COVID-19 vaccine. Findings of the study overall: Repertoire sampling was restricted to post-peak T cell response timepoints. Nearly half of the spike-specific TCRs reportedly recognize variant regions that carry no mutations. Spike-wide vaccine-associated CD4 TCRs dominated at 160-218 and 743-854.

This CDR3 has 14 amino acids. V dropped 0 bases and J dropped 1 base, with 6 bases sitting between them. In germline, CDR1 is SGHNT, CDR2 YENEEA. Combined were second doses at about 4 or about 12 weeks. The source was peripheral blood, collected 28 days after the second AZD1222 dose. The sequence was collected from an adult who received the AZD1222 COVID-19 vaccine. J is TRBJ1-1 and V is TRBV11-3; D perhaps matches TRBD1 (6 bases). The CDR3 protein is CASSLEGGNTEAFF. The DNA of the CDR3 is TGTGCCAGCAGCTTAGAAGGGGGGAACACTGAAGCTTTCTTT.